This TCR beta chain emerged from a study of shared clonotypes between healthy human individuals. Methods used by the authors: As immunoSEQ supplied junction-only sequences (without quality scores), filtering differed. The repertoire was sequenced with immunoSEQ multiplex PCR; TCRdb's copy has only in-frame clones and lacks some. Clone size and the V and J calls come from that table; the DNA yielded D and trimming. Of 2 million to 2.5 million clones listed, roughly 94% are singletons. The CDR3 runs to 15 residues. Per germline, CDR1 MNHEY and CDR2 SVGAGI. The V end was cut by 4 bases, the J end by 4 bases, with 11 bases between. CD45RO-negative, CCR7-positively selected cells formed the naive CD8 fraction, excluding terminally differentiated effector memory CD45RA+ cells.

The specimen was naive CD8+ T cells sorted from blood. The sequence was collected from a man between 18 and 35 years old in good health. This chain connects TRBV6-5 to TRBJ1-6, with D hard to call. The DNA for the CDR3 is TGTGCCAGCAGTTTAGAGGGTGCTTATAATTCACCCCTCCACTTT. It translates to CASSLEGAYNSPLHF.